The rows below give T cell receptor beta chains drawn from one sample of a study of blood T cell repertoires in COVID-19. The protocol was immunoSEQ multiplex PCR, while the TCRdb copy is restricted to in-frame clones and leaves out a portion. This table has over 150,000 clones, approximately 87% appearing once. Sequenced material: peripheral blood. The receptors derive from a man in his 70s with active or convalescent COVID-19. Both conserved end residues are part of each CDR3. The order of the fields is J gene, V gene, clone size, D gene, CDR3 DNA, CDR3 protein. The D gene is left open where the match is weak. Size is omitted from some rows. Given values are once, few, many or a class for expanded clones.

TRBJ1-4 TRBV4-1 . . TGCGCCAGCAGCCACAGCGGGGGTGGAACTAATGAAAAACTGTTTTTT CASSHSGGGTNEKLFF
TRBJ1-1 TRBV6-6 . TRBD1 TGTGCCAGCAGTTACTCGACAGGGTTGAACACTGAAGCTTTCTTT CASSYSTGLNTEAFF
TRBJ2-7 TRBV19 . TRBD1 TGTGCCAGTAGTATGGTGGGGACAGACTACGAGCAGTACTTC CASSMVGTDYEQYF
TRBJ2-5 TRBV18 . . TGTGCCAGCTCACCGAGGACAGAGGAGACCCAGTACTTC CASSPRTEETQYF
TRBJ2-5 TRBV6-5 once TRBD1 TGTGCCAGCAGTTACCAACAGGGGGCTGGAGAGACCCAGTACTTC CASSYQQGAGETQYF
TRBJ1-5 TRBV4-3 . TRBD1 TGCGCCAGCAGCCAAGATCGGGCAGGGGGAGACTATAGCAATCAGCCCCAGCATTTT CASSQDRAGGDYSNQPQHF
TRBJ1-4 TRBV25-1 . . TGTGCCAGCAGTGAACCCCCCAACAGGGACGCTAATGAAAAACTGTTTTTT CASSEPPNRDANEKLFF
TRBJ1-1 TRBV10-3 . . TGTGCCATCAGTGACACAGATGAAGCTTTCTTT CAISDTDEAFF
TRBJ2-7 TRBV15 . . TGTGCCACCAGCAGCTCCCCAGCGTGGGAGCAGTACTTC CATSSSPAWEQYF
TRBJ1-1 TRBV7-8 . . TGTGCCAGCAGCCCCGGTGTCACTGAAGCTTTCTTT CASSPGVTEAFF
TRBJ2-2 TRBV5-4 few TRBD2 TGTGCCAGCAGCCGAGGAGGGGAGGGGACCGGGGAGCTGTTTTTT CASSRGGEGTGELFF
TRBJ2-3 TRBV5-1 few . TGCGCCAGCAGAGGGACGACAGGTTATACACTTTTT CASRGTTGYTLF
TRBJ1-2 TRBV18 . TRBD1 TGTGCCAGCTCGTCCGGGACAGGGACAGCTAACTATGGCTACACCTTC CASSSGTGTANYGYTF
TRBJ2-7 TRBV14 . TRBD2 TGTGCCAGCAGCCGACTAGCGGGAATTACCTACGAGCAGTACTTC CASSRLAGITYEQYF
TRBJ2-5 TRBV5-1 . . TGCGCCAGCAGCATGACAGGGGCGGGGGAAGAGACCCAGTACTTC CASSMTGAGEETQYF
TRBJ2-1 TRBV27 . . TGTGCCAGCAGTTTAAGCCCGGAGGGGTACAATGAGCAGTTCTTC CASSLSPEGYNEQFF
TRBJ2-3 TRBV5-4 . TRBD1 TGTGCCAGCAGCAAAAGGACAGGGTCCACAGATACGCAGTATTTT CASSKRTGSTDTQYF
TRBJ2-5 TRBV6-1 . TRBD2 TGTGCCAGCAGCGAAGGACTAGCGGTGTTTACTAAAGAGACCCAGTACTTC CASSEGLAVFTKETQYF
TRBJ1-4 TRBV5-5 . . TGTGCCAGCACCTTTGGACCGAGCGGGGGTAATGAAAAACTGTTTTTT CASTFGPSGGNEKLFF
TRBJ1-2 TRBV18 . . TGTGCCAGCTCACCGGGTGGGGGCAACTATGGCTACACCTTC CASSPGGGNYGYTF
TRBJ1-1 TRBV29-1 . . TGCAGCGTTCGTGTCCAGGGCACTGAAGCTTTCTTT CSVRVQGTEAFF
TRBJ1-6 TRBV11-2 . . TGTGCCAGCAGCCGCCGGCAGGGAAATTCACCCCTCCACTTT CASSRRQGNSPLHF
TRBJ1-2 TRBV5-8 . TRBD1 TGTGCCAGCAGCTCGGACAGGGACTATGGCTACACCTTC CASSSDRDYGYTF
TRBJ2-3 TRBV9 . . TGTGCCAGCAGCGTAGGAGTAACGCAGTATTTT CASSVGVTQYF
TRBJ1-2 TRBV5-4 . . TGTGCCAGCAGCCGGCCCGAGGGGGTTAGGTATGGCTACACCTTC CASSRPEGVRYGYTF
TRBJ2-3 TRBV11-3 . TRBD2 TGTGCCAGCAGCCTTCGGAGTAGCGGGGGCCGATCTACGCAGTATTTT CASSLRSSGGRSTQYF
TRBJ1-6 TRBV7-9 once . TGTGCCAGCAGCTTAGAGGCAGGGGAAAATTCACCCCTCCACTTT CASSLEAGENSPLHF
TRBJ2-2 TRBV6-6 . TRBD2 TGTGCCAGCAGCTCCCCAACCGGGACTAGCGGGAGGGTAAGAGGAACCGGGGAGCTGTTTTTT CASSSPTGTSGRVRGTGELFF
TRBJ2-7 TRBV4-1 . . TGCGCCAGCAGCCGCAAAGCCTTAGACGCTAGTTTCAGTTCGTACGAGCAGTACTTC CASSRKALDASFSSYEQYF
TRBJ2-7 TRBV25-1 . . TGTGCCAGCAGTGAATTTGGCAGGCAGTACTTC CASSEFGRQYF
TRBJ2-1 TRBV4-3 . . TGCGCCAGCAGCCAAGCCGGAGTCTTGGCTAGCTCCTACAATGAGCAGTTCTTC CASSQAGVLASSYNEQFF
TRBJ1-2 TRBV15 . . TGTGCCACCAGCAGGGACGGGAGCTATGGCTACACCTTC CATSRDGSYGYTF
TRBJ2-5 TRBV6-2/TRBV6-3 . . TGTGCCAGCAGTTCGCCCGGTCTTGCGACCCAGTACTTC CASSSPGLATQYF
TRBJ1-5 TRBV6-2/TRBV6-3 . TRBD1 TGTGCCAGCAGTTCCAACAGGGGTCGGCAGCCCCAGCATTTT CASSSNRGRQPQHF
TRBJ1-5 TRBV10-2 . TRBD1 TGCGCCAGCAGTGACAGGACAGGGGGCTATCAGCCCCAGCATTTT CASSDRTGGYQPQHF
TRBJ1-1 TRBV20-1 . . TGCAGTGCTAGATCAGGGGTTGAAGCTTTCTTT CSARSGVEAFF
TRBJ2-7 TRBV24-1 few TRBD1 TGTGCCACCAGTGAGACAGGGACCTACGAGCAGTACTTC CATSETGTYEQYF
TRBJ2-3 TRBV5-4 . TRBD2 TGTGCCAGCAGTCCCGGACTAGCGGGAGGAGATACGCAGTATTTT CASSPGLAGGDTQYF
TRBJ2-3 TRBV2 . TRBD2 TGTGCCAGCCGAGGACTAGCGGGAGGATCAGATACGCAGTATTTT CASRGLAGGSDTQYF
TRBJ2-2 TRBV11-2 . TRBD1 TGTGCCAGCAGCTCCCGTCGGCAGGGGGCATCGGGCGGGGAGCTGTTTTTT CASSSRRQGASGGELFF
TRBJ2-1 TRBV15 . . TGTGCCACCAGCAGAGATCATTTTCATGAGCAGTTCTTC CATSRDHFHEQFF
TRBJ1-4 TRBV7-9 . . TGTGCCAGCAGCTTAGGTTTGGTTGGTACCGGGATCCCTTCCGAAAAACTGTTTTTT CASSLGLVGTGIPSEKLFF